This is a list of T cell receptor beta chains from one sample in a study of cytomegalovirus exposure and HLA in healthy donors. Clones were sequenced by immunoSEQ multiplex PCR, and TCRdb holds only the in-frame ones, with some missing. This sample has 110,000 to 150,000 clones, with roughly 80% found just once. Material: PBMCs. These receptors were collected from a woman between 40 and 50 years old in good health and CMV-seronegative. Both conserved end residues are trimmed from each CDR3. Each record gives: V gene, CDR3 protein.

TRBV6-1	ASIRPGGANEKLF
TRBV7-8	ASSRPGVAAGRNQPQH
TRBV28	ASSTTGTGANYGYT
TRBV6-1	ASSQQAASYEQY
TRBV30	AWSVRGGNQPQH
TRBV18	ASSPGDYSPQF
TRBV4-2	ASSQEDRNNQPQH
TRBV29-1	SAWQGNEQY
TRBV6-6	ASTQGNYGYT
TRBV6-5	ASRVDRYSNQPQH
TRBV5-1	ASSGLAGATTDTQY
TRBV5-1	ASSLKPRESRPGELF
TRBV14	ASSHEVTRGYT
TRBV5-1	ASSSGQAYDSAKLF
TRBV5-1	ASSLDRVTGYT
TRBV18	ASSPRLAGGRNEQF
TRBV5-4	ASSYDRGSRYMNTEAF
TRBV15	ATSRVAGPNTEAF
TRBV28	ASSLRGQGEDYGYT
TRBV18	ASSPNTFQGSSPLH
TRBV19	ASSLLGGFQETQY
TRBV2	ASSRLGPETQY
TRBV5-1	ASSLQGQGAETQY
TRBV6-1	ASRMGREANYGYT
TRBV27	ASSPPFGLAGYYEQY
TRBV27	ASRIGTPINTDTQY
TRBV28	ASTLRTGEVAQY